The sequence of this TCR beta chain was determined in a study of blood T cells in healthy people across ages. Findings and limits, study-wide: The long-lived group displayed more naive CD4+ cells, plus higher diversity, than the aged donors did.

Using a J-beta primer mix together with a sample-barcoded 5' primer, a second PCR was run for roughly 6 to 12 cycles. TCRdb used MiXCR to reprocess the 5' RACE reads, holding one entry per CDR3 protein. The data contain 750,000 to 950,000 distinct CDR3 sequences, 25% to 30% of them singletons. Between the trimmed V and J ends, which lost 4 bases and 0 bases, there was a span of 7 bases. Germline CDR1 and CDR2: MDHEN and SYDVKM. CDR3 length: 15 amino acids. In the case of this clonotype: Its specificity is unknown.

These data were also reused for a study on T cells of mothers and their children.

The sequence came from a boy younger than 18 in good health. The chain links TRBV28 to TRBJ2-6; D remains unclear. Sequencing was performed on blood. CDR3 DNA sequence: TGTGCCAGCAGTTCGCCAGACTCTGGGGCCAACGTCCTGACTTTC. The encoded protein is CASSSPDSGANVLTF.